The 7 T cell receptor beta chains given below trace back to one sample, sequenced in a study of blood T cell repertoires in COVID-19. TCRdb keeps only in-frame clones here, not all; method: immunoSEQ multiplex PCR. Of 250,000 or so clones in the sample, 80% to 90% are singletons; the top ten hold less than 2.5%. The sample was PBMCs or T cells enriched from blood (not recorded which). Receptors were obtained from a woman between 45 and 65 years old who had recovered from COVID-19.

Many counts were recorded for this clone. The V gene is TRBV6-1, the J gene TRBJ1-5; a possible D gene is TRBD1 (5 bases). This CDR3 comprises 15 residues. The germline V gene encodes CDR1 MNHNS and CDR2 SASEGT. V was cut by 6 bases and J by 1 base, with 13 bases left in between. The CDR3 DNA reads TGTGCCAGCAGCGGCGCGGGGGGGAGCAATCAGCCCCAGCATTTT. Translating gives CASSGAGGSNQPQHF.

This clone was detected a few times. Here the CDR3 reads CSVEGLAGLNTGELFF. The CDR3 coding sequence is TGCAGCGTTGAGGGACTAGCGGGATTGAACACCGGGGAGCTGTTTTTT. V and J are TRBV29-1 and TRBJ2-2; 13 bases agree with TRBD2. V lost 3 bases to trimming and J lost 1 base; unmatched junction nucleotides: 2. The CDR3 length is 16 residues. Germline CDR1 is SQVTM and CDR2 is ANQGSEA.

The genes are TRBV28 and TRBJ2-7, with a weak D call TRBD2 (6 bases). CDR3 length: 12 residues. Trimming removed 6 bases from V and 4 bases from J, with 10 bases in between. CDR1 is MDHEN, CDR2 SYDVKM, per germline. The CDR3 DNA follows: TGTGCCAGCAGCCCGGGGGTTTACGAGCAGTACTTC. It yields the protein CASSPGVYEQYF.

The V gene is TRBV5-1, the J gene TRBJ1-1; the D gene is possibly TRBD1 (5 bases). CDR1 is SGHRS and CDR2 is YFSETQ in the germline V gene. V lost 4 bases and J lost 2, with 12 bases in between. There are 14 residues in the CDR3. The CDR3 here is CASSALGHNTEAFF. The CDR3 coding sequence is TGCGCCAGCAGCGCTTTGGGGCACAACACTGAAGCTTTCTTT.

This chain connects TRBV15 to TRBJ1-2, with TRBD1 as a possible D gene (6 bases). The CDR3 runs 15 residues. The germline V gene has CDR1 LNHNV and CDR2 YYDKDF (reference sequence). V dropped 0 bases and J dropped 3 bases, with 11 bases sitting between them. CDR3 amino acids: CATSRDGQGYYGYTF. The CDR3 DNA follows: TGTGCCACCAGCAGAGATGGCCAGGGGTACTATGGCTACACCTTC.

The chain recombines TRBV2 with TRBJ2-7; 10 bases match TRBD1. V lost 5 bases to trimming and J lost 6 bases; unmatched junction nucleotides: 7. The CDR3 runs 14 residues. Germline assignment: CDR1 SNHLY and CDR2 FYNNEI. CDR3 sequence: CASSPGTGAREQYF. CDR3 in DNA: TGTGCCAGCAGTCCTGGGACAGGGGCTCGCGAGCAGTACTTC. The variable domain in full, with the rest retrieved from reference TRBV2 and TRBJ2-7, is EPEVTQTPSHQVTQMGQEVILRCVPISNHLYFYWYRQILGQKVEFLVSFYNNEISEKSEIFDDQFSVERPDGSNFTLKIRSTKLEDSAMYFCASSPGTGAREQYFGPGTRLTVT.

DNA for the CDR3: TGTGCCAGCAGTTTGAACTTGCGGGCGCAGTATTTT. It specifies CASSLNLRAQYF. The chain uses TRBV12-3 or TRBV12-4 and TRBJ2-3; weak D call: TRBD2 (5 bases). The ends were cut back, 3 bases at V and 10 bases at J, with 11 bases in the middle. The CDR3 has 12 residues.